This TCR beta chain is from a study of blood T cell repertoires in COVID-19. Overall study context: The samples span acute and convalescent COVID-19 from the United States, Italy and Spain. Nucleic acid was either cDNA or gDNA, and it came from T cells, B-cell-depleted T cells, or PBMCs.

Per germline, CDR1 SGHDT and CDR2 YYEEEE. After removal of 1 base from V and 6 bases from J, the junction contained 4 bases not matched to a gene. The CDR3 is 14 amino acids. As processed by the authors: Reference gene primer amplification gave nucleated cell count estimates. Measured with immunoSEQ multiplex PCR; TCRdb has only the in-frame clones, and not every one. V, J and clone size derive from that table, while D and trimming were established from the DNA sequence. The table lists around 250,000 clones, 88% of them singletons. Seattle enrolled patients during active infection and tracked them longitudinally.

The V call is TRBV5-6, the J call TRBJ2-1, with TRBD1 matching 7 bases. The sequence came from a woman in her seventies with COVID-19, enrolled during active disease. The sample was peripheral blood. CDR3 loop: CASSLMTGFNEQFF. The DNA of the CDR3 is TGTGCCAGCAGCTTGATGACAGGGTTCAATGAGCAGTTCTTC.